These 23 T cell receptor beta chains were all obtained from the same sample, sequenced in a study of cytomegalovirus exposure and HLA in healthy donors. Researchers ran the PCR with 60 Vbeta and 13 Jbeta primers. Repertoires were generated with immunoSEQ multiplex PCR, while TCRdb's copy carries only in-frame clones and drops some. The table shows about 120,000 clones, with around 68% occurring only once. The material sequenced was PBMCs. Receptor source: a woman between 40 and 50 years old in good health and CMV-seropositive.

The V and J genes are TRBV9 and TRBJ2-2; 10 nucleotides agree with TRBD2. Germline-derived CDR1 and CDR2 are SGDLS and YYNGEE. The ends lost 0 bases at V and 1 base at J; junction bases unmatched: 9. The CDR3 spans 19 residues. CDR3 DNA sequence: TGTGCCAGCAGCGTAGCTATCCGGGCTAGCGGGGGGAACACCGGGGAGCTGTTTTTT. This translates into CASSVAIRASGGNTGELFF. Variable domain in full (rest from reference TRBV9 and TRBJ2-2): DSGVTQTPKHLITATGQRVTLRCSPRSGDLSVYWYQQSLDQGLQFLIQYYNGEERAKGNILERFSAQQFPDLHSELNLSSLELGDSALYFCASSVAIRASGGNTGELFFGEGSRLTVL.

In this sample, this clone turned up once. The chain carries TRBV15 and TRBJ1-1, with a tentative D call TRBD1 (6 bases). Germline V gene lookup returns CDR1 LNHNV and CDR2 YYDKDF (reference sequence). V shed 4 bases and J shed 0 bases, with 15 bases lying between them. The CDR3 runs 16 residues. The chain's CDR3 is CATSKGIGTLNTEAFF. The CDR3, as DNA: TGTGCCACCAGCAAAGGGATAGGGACATTGAACACTGAAGCTTTCTTT.

This chain links TRBV15 with TRBJ2-3, with 7 bases aligning to TRBD2. The germline V gene encodes CDR1 LNHNV and CDR2 YYDKDF (reference sequence). This CDR3 is 14 amino acids long. After removal of 3 bases from V and 4 bases from J, the junction contained 4 bases not matched to a gene. CDR3 amino acids: CATSRVTSPDTQYF. The CDR3 nucleotides read TGTGCCACCAGCAGGGTGACTAGCCCAGATACGCAGTATTTT. Looking up the rest from reference TRBV15 and TRBJ2-3 gives the full variable domain: DAMVIQNPRYQVTQFGKPVTLSCSQTLNHNVMYWYQQKSSQAPKLLFHYYDKDFNNEADTPDNFQSRRPNTSFCFLDIRSPGLGDTAMYLCATSRVTSPDTQYFGPGTRLTVL.

The chain has TRBV5-6 and TRBJ2-5, with D possibly being TRBD1 (6 bases). The end of the DNA is better explained by TRBJ2-7, so the J call may be wrong. This CDR3 contains 13 residues. CDR1 SGHDT and CDR2 YYEEEE come from the germline V gene. In DNA form, the CDR3 reads TGTGCCAGCAGCTTCGGACAGATGGGCGAGCAGTACTTC. Translation gives CASSFGQMGEQYF.

J is TRBJ2-3 and V is TRBV27; 11 bases are a match to TRBD2. The germline gives CDR1 MNHEY, CDR2 SMNVEV (reference sequence). This CDR3 is built from 16 residues. After removal of 5 bases from V and 2 bases from J, the junction contained 6 bases not matched to a gene. The DNA for the CDR3 is TGTGCCAGCAGTCTTGGGACTAGCGGTTTCACAGATACGCAGTATTTT. This translates into CASSLGTSGFTDTQYF.

This clone has only one observation. The chain employs TRBV7-2 and TRBJ1-3; 7 nucleotides align to TRBD1. The trim removed 5 bases at V and 0 bases at J, leaving 4 bases unmatched. The CDR3 sequence is 15 residues long. Germline-derived CDR1 and CDR2 are SGHTA and FQGNSA. The CDR3 region has the DNA TGTGCCAGCAGCCGGGACAGCTCCTCTGGAAACACCATATATTTT. Amino acids: CASSRDSSSGNTIYF.

Here the CDR3 reads CASGPWVAGTGELFF. In DNA, the CDR3 is TGCGCCAGCGGCCCCTGGGTAGCGGGGACCGGGGAGCTGTTTTTT. The gene calls are TRBV5-1 and TRBJ2-2; 8 bases line up with TRBD2. Germline-derived CDR1 and CDR2 are SGHRS and YFSETQ. Losses at the gene ends were 7 bases for V and 5 bases for J; bases not matched to a gene: 10. The CDR3 runs to 15 residues.

The V call is TRBV30, the J call TRBJ2-3; a possible D gene is TRBD2 (5 bases). The ends were cut back, 2 bases at V and 6 bases at J, with 12 bases in the middle. CDR3 length: 13 amino acids. In germline, CDR1 is GTSNPN, CDR2 SVGIG (reference sequence). This CDR3 reads CAWSYGVRDTQYF. Written as DNA, the CDR3 is TGTGCCTGGAGTTACGGGGTACGGGATACGCAGTATTTT.

V and J are TRBV7-3 and TRBJ1-1; D not resolved. The CDR3 contains 14 residues. Trimming took off 0 bases at V and 1 base at J, with 6 bases between the two ends. CDR1 SGHTA and CDR2 FQGTGA come from the germline V gene. CDR3 bases: TGTGCCAGCAGCTTAACTGCCAGGAACACTGAAGCTTTCTTT. This sequence encodes CASSLTARNTEAFF.

The chain couples TRBV20-1 to TRBJ2-2, with D possibly being TRBD2 (6 bases). The CDR3 runs to 11 residues. Germline V gene sequence: CDR1 DFQATT, CDR2 SNEGSKA (reference sequence). Trimming pared 8 bases from V and 6 bases from J, leaving 10 bases between. The CDR3 sequence is CSRGEAGELFF. DNA of the CDR3: TGCAGTCGCGGGGAGGCCGGGGAGCTGTTTTTT.

This sequence joins TRBV7-3 and TRBJ2-3; the match to TRBD2 covers 10 bases. The CDR3 loop spans 15 amino acids. Per germline, CDR1 SGHTA and CDR2 FQGTGA. The ends lost 3 bases at V and 2 bases at J; junction bases unmatched: 2. CDR3 DNA: TGTGCCAGCAGCTTCCTAGCGGGGGCCACAGATACGCAGTATTTT. Its translation is CASSFLAGATDTQYF.

The V call is TRBV5-1, the J call TRBJ1-1; D possibly corresponds to TRBD1 (6 bases). This CDR3 region has 14 residues. CDR1 is SGHRS, CDR2 YFSETQ, per germline. The V end was cut by 4 bases, the J end by 1 base, with 11 bases between. The CDR3 DNA follows: TGCGCCAGCAGCCGACAGGACGAGAACACTGAAGCTTTCTTT. Protein: CASSRQDENTEAFF.

This clone occurred a few times. The chain joins TRBV30 to TRBJ2-2; 12 nucleotides align to TRBD1. Per the germline V gene, CDR1 is GTSNPN and CDR2 is SVGIG (reference sequence). V shed 7 bases, J shed 6 bases, and the junction held 18 bases outside the gene matches. There are 18 residues in the CDR3. Here the CDR3 reads CALKTSGTGGILAGELFF. CDR3 nucleotides: TGTGCCTTAAAAACCTCCGGGACAGGGGGCATTTTGGCCGGGGAGCTGTTTTTT.

This rearrangement joins TRBV19 to TRBJ1-2; the match to TRBD1 covers 9 bases. The CDR3 spans 14 residues. CDR1 and CDR2 (germline): LNHDA, SQIVND (reference sequence). V lost 6 bases to trimming and J lost 7 bases; unmatched junction nucleotides: 9. The CDR3 region is CASRRDRDYSGYTF. The CDR3 nucleotides are TGTGCCAGTAGAAGGGACAGGGACTACAGTGGCTACACCTTC.

This chain uses TRBV4-1 with TRBJ1-2, with TRBD1 as a possible D gene (5 bases). This CDR3 comprises 18 residues. Germline values: CDR1 MGHRA, CDR2 YSYEKL. V lost 1 base, J lost 4 bases, and 22 bases lay in between. The CDR3 protein is CASSQAGRTPDKGYGYTF. The CDR3 DNA reads as TGCGCCAGCAGCCAAGCAGGACGGACACCCGATAAGGGCTATGGCTACACCTTC.

The chain combines TRBV30 with TRBJ2-6, with D possibly being TRBD2 (5 bases). Germline CDR1 GTSNPN, CDR2 SVGIG (reference sequence). This CDR3 is built from 15 residues. Trimming pared 0 bases from V and 4 bases from J, leaving 10 bases between. The CDR3 bases are TGTGCCTGGAGTGTACGAGGGTCCGGGGCCAACGTCCTGACTTTC. Its protein product is CAWSVRGSGANVLTF. Complete variable domain (other parts from reference TRBV30 and TRBJ2-6): SQTIHQWPATLVQPVGSPLSLECTVEGTSNPNLYWYRQAAGRGLQLLFYSVGIGQISSEVPQNLSASRPQDRQFILSSKKLLLSDSGFYLCAWSVRGSGANVLTFGAGSRLTVL.

V and J are TRBV18 and TRBJ2-7, with D possibly being TRBD1 (6 bases). The germline V gene encodes CDR1 KGHSH and CDR2 LQKENI. The CDR3 has 16 residues. The germline V and J ends were trimmed by 0 bases and 4 bases, with 16 bases remaining between them. The CDR3 loop is CASSPPSLVRGYEQYF. In DNA, the CDR3 is TGTGCCAGCTCACCACCGAGTTTGGTCAGGGGTTACGAGCAGTACTTC.

This chain's CDR3 is CASTDKLNTEAFF. CDR3 sequence (DNA): TGTGCCAGCACCGACAAATTGAACACTGAAGCTTTCTTT. The chain joins TRBV2 to TRBJ1-1; no clear D. Germline V gene sequence: CDR1 SNHLY, CDR2 FYNNEI. The CDR3 covers 13 residues. The ends were cut back, 7 bases at V and 0 bases at J, with 9 bases in the middle.

This CDR3 is CASSSPGQGAFYEQYF. For the CDR3, the DNA is TGTGCCAGCAGCTCACCGGGACAGGGGGCCTTCTACGAGCAGTACTTC. The rearrangement joins TRBV11-3 to TRBJ2-7; 12 bases line up with TRBD1. The V gene's germline CDR1 is SGHNT and CDR2 YENEEA. The CDR3 length is 16 residues. The V gene end was trimmed by 4 bases and the J gene end by 3 bases; junction bases not matched to a gene: 7.

The chain has TRBV18 and TRBJ2-1; the match to TRBD2 covers 12 bases. The ends lost 4 bases at V and 0 bases at J; junction bases unmatched: 4. The CDR3 is 17 amino acids. Looked up from germline, CDR1 is KGHSH and CDR2 is LQKENI. The CDR3, as DNA: TGTGCCAGCTCACTTTGGACTAGCGGGGTCTCCTACAATGAGCAGTTCTTC. This encodes CASSLWTSGVSYNEQFF.

In nucleotides, the CDR3 is TGTGCCAGTAGCCCGACAGGGTTGGTAGATGAGCAGTTCTTC. It translates to CASSPTGLVDEQFF. V is TRBV19 and J is TRBJ2-1, with 7 bases identical to TRBD1. CDR1 LNHDA and CDR2 SQIVND come from the germline V gene (reference sequence). V was pared by 6 bases and J by 8 bases, with 10 bases of the junction left unmatched. There are 14 residues in the CDR3.

The rearrangement uses TRBV27 and TRBJ2-1; 10 positions match TRBD2. V lost 8 bases and J lost 12; bases outside the gene matches: 19. CDR1 and CDR2 from the germline V gene are MNHEY and SMNVEV (reference sequence). The CDR3 spans 16 residues. CDR3 sequence reads: CASCDSPWASGSRQFF. DNA for the CDR3: TGTGCCAGCTGCGACAGTCCCTGGGCTAGCGGGAGTCGGCAGTTCTTC.

CDR3 coding DNA: TGCGCCAGCAGCTCCCTCGGTGAGGTGGGCACTGAAGCTTTCTTT. Its translation: CASSSLGEVGTEAFF. The rearrangement links TRBV5-1 to TRBJ1-1, with unresolved D. The V end was cut by 3 bases, the J end by 4 bases, with 16 bases between. Germline loops: CDR1 SGHRS, CDR2 YFSETQ. This CDR3 region has 15 residues.